Only one count was recorded for the clone carrying this TCR beta chain. These data belong to a study of blood T cell repertoires in COVID-19. Study as a whole: Acute-phase and convalescent COVID-19 samples originated in the United States, Italy and Spain.

This CDR3 has 19 amino acids. Germline CDR1 reads LGHNA; CDR2 reads YNFKEQ. V lost 3 bases, J lost 3 bases, and 13 bases stayed unmatched. Assay used: immunoSEQ multiplex PCR; TCRdb lists only in-frame clones, some missing. Seen here are approximately 200,000 clones, 84% observed once, and the top ten hold over 9.5%. Sequenced material: peripheral blood. The origin of this receptor is an elderly woman with COVID-19, enrolled during active disease. V is TRBV4-2 and J is TRBJ2-1, with 11 bases matching TRBD2. The chain's CDR3 is CASSQVATSGGSFYNEQFF. The CDR3 DNA sequence: TGTGCCAGCAGCCAGGTGGCTACTAGCGGGGGTTCCTTCTACAATGAGCAGTTCTTC.